This TCR beta chain derives from a study of cytomegalovirus exposure and HLA in healthy donors. On the study more broadly: In an early release, HLA-typed donors contributed tens of millions of unique TCR sequences.

The germline gives CDR1 MNHEY, CDR2 SVGAGI. CDR3 length: 14 amino acids. V dropped 6 bases and J dropped 3; count of bases not matched to a gene: 6. In its sample, this clone was seen a few times. Amplification used 60 Vbeta primers and 13 Jbeta primers. The table came from immunoSEQ multiplex PCR; TCRdb's copy has only in-frame clones and leaves some out. This sample has 99,000 or so clones, with roughly three quarters found just once. Sequencing input: PBMCs. The TCR was taken from a male donor in good health and CMV-seropositive. The chain has TRBV6-5 and TRBJ1-2; 8 positions match TRBD1. The CDR3 is CASSLWGQDYGYTF. CDR3 nucleotide sequence: TGTGCCAGCAGCCTATGGGGACAGGACTATGGCTACACCTTC.